This T cell receptor (beta chain) was sequenced during a study of blood T cell repertoires in COVID-19. Study at large: Acute and convalescent COVID-19 samples came from the United States, Italy and Spain. T cells, B-cell-depleted T cells, or PBMCs supplied cDNA or gDNA.

Germline CDR1 is GTSNPN and CDR2 is SVGIG (reference sequence). V was clipped by 2 bases and J by 6 bases, with 11 bases between them. CDR3 length: 13 amino acids. This clone was picked up a small number of times. This sample also contains other DNA sequences that code for the same CDR3. In the study's own analysis: Reference gene primer amplification in the assay estimated nucleated cell counts. Method: immunoSEQ multiplex PCR; TCRdb's copy keeps in-frame clones and lacks some. The V and J calls and clone size are taken from that table; D and trimming were inferred from the DNA. This table holds hundreds of thousands of clones, 65% to 85% found once.

Material for sequencing was peripheral blood. J is TRBJ1-5 and V is TRBV30; D unclear. This TCR came from a woman in her 40s with active or convalescent COVID-19. As DNA, the CDR3 is TGTGCCTGGAGTACGAGGGAGGGTCAGCCCCAGCATTTT. Its protein is CAWSTREGQPQHF.